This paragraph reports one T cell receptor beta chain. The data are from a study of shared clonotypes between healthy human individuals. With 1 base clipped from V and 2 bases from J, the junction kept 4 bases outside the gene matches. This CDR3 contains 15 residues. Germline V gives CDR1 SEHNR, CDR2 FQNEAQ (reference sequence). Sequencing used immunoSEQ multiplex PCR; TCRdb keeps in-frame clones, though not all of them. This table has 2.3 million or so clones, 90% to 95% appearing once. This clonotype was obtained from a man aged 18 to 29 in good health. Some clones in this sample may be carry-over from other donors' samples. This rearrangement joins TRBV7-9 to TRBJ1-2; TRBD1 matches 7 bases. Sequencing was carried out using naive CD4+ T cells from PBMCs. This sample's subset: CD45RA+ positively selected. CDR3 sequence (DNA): TGTGCCAGCAGCTTAGAGGCAGGGGGGAACTATGGCTACACCTTC. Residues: CASSLEAGGNYGYTF.